This TCR beta chain was retrieved from a study of control samples from healthy donors and cancer patients. Data came from immunoSEQ multiplex PCR; TCRdb stores just in-frame clones and leaves some out. The sample yields 75,000 to 95,000 clones, approximately 93% seen once. The CDR3 is 15 residues long. CDR1 is KGHSH, CDR2 LQKENI, per germline. Trimming stripped 5 bases from V and 7 bases from J, with 15 bases between. The specimen sequenced was blood. The rearrangement uses TRBV18 and TRBJ1-6; perhaps TRBD1 as D (6 bases). The clonotype originates from a woman aged 30 to 39 in good health. The CDR3 spells CASSGGTRVNSPLHF. CDR3 DNA sequence: TGTGCCAGCTCAGGGGGGACACGCGTAAATTCACCCCTCCACTTT.